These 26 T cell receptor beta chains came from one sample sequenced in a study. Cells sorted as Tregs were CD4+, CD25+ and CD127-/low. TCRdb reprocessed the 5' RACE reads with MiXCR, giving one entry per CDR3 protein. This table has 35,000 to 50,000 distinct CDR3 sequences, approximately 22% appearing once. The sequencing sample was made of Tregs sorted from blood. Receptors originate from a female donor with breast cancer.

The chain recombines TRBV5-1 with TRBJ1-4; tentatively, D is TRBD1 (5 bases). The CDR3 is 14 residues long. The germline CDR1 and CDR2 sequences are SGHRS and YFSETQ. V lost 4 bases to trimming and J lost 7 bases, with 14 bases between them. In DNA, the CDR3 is TGCGCCAGCAGCACGGACACCTCCAGTGAAAAACTGTTTTTT. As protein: CASSTDTSSEKLFF.

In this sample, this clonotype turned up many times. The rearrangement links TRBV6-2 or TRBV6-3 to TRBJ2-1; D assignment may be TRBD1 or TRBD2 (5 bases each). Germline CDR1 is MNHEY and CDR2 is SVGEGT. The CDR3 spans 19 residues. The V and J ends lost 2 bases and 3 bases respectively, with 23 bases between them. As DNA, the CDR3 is TGTGCCAGCAGTTACCGGGACCTAGAGGCGGCTAACCGCTACAATGAGCAGTTCTTC. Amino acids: CASSYRDLEAANRYNEQFF.

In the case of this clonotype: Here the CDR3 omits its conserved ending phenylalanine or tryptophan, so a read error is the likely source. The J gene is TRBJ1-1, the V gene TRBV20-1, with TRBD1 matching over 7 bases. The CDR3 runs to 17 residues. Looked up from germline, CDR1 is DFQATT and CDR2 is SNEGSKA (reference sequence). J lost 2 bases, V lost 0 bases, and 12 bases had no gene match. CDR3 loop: CSARDLVSDRRNTEAFL. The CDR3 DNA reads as TGCAGTGCTAGAGATTTAGTTTCGGACAGGAGAAACACTGAAGCTTTCCTT.

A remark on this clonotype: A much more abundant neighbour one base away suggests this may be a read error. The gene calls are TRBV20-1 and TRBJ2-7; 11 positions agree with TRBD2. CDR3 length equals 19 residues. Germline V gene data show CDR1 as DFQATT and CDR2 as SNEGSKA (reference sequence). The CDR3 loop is CSARSPSVAGGISSYKQYF. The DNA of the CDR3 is TGCAGTGCTAGATCCCCCAGTGTAGCGGGAGGGATAAGCTCCTACAAGCAGTACTTC.

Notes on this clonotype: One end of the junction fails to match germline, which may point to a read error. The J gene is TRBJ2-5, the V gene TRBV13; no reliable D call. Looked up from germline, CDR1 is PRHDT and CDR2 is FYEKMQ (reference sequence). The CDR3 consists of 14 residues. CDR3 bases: TGTGCCGGCAGCTTATGGGCCGCAAAAGAGACCCAGTACTTC. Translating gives CAGSLWAAKETQYF. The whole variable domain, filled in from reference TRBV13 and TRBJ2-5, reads AAGVIQSPRHLIKEKRETATLKCYPIPRHDTVYWYQQGPGQDPQFLISFYEKMQSDKGSIPDRFSAQQFSDYHSELNMSSLELGDSALYFCAGSLWAAKETQYFGPGTRLLVL.

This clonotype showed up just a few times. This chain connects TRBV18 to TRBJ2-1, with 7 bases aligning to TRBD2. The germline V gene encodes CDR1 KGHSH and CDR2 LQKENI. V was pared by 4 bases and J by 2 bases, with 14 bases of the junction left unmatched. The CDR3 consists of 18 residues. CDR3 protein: CASSLNPTSHGTYNEQFF. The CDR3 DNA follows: TGTGCCAGCTCACTCAACCCGACTAGCCACGGGACCTACAATGAGCAGTTCTTC.

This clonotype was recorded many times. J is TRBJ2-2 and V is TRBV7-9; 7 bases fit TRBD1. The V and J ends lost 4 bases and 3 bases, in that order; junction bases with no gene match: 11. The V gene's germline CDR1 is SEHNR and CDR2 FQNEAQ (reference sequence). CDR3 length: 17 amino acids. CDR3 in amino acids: CASSSIPRGGDTGELFF. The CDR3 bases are TGTGCCAGCAGCTCCATCCCGCGAGGGGGCGACACCGGGGAGCTGTTTTTT.

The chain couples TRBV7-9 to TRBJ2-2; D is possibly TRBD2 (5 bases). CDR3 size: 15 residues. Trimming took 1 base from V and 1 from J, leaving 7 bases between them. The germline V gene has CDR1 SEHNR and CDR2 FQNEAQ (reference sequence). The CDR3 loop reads CASSLDAGNTGELFF. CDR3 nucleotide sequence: TGTGCCAGCAGCTTAGATGCGGGGAACACCGGGGAGCTGTTTTTT.

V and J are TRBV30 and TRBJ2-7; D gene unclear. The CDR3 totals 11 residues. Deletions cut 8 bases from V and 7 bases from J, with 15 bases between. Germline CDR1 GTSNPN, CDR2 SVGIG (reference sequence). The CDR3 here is CATALMGEQYF. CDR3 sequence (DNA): TGTGCCACGGCCCTGATGGGGGAGCAGTACTTC.

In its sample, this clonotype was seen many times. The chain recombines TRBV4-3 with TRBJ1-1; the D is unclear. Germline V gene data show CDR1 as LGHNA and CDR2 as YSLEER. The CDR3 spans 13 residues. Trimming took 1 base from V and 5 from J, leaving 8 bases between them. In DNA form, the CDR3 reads TGCGCCAGCAGCCAAGTGAGTGGAACTGAAGCTTTCTTT. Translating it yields CASSQVSGTEAFF.

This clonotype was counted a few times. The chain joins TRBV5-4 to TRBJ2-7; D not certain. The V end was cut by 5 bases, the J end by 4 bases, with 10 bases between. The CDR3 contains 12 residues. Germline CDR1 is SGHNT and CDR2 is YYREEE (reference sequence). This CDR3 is CASSSDVYEQYF. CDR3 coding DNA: TGTGCCAGCAGTTCGGACGTGTACGAGCAGTACTTC.

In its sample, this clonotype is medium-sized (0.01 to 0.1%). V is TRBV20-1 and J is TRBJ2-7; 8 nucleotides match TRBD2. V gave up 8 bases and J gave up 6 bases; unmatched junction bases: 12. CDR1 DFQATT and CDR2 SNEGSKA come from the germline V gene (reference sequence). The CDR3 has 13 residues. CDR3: CSTPGLGDLEQYF. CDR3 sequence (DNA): TGCAGTACACCGGGACTAGGAGACCTCGAGCAGTACTTC.

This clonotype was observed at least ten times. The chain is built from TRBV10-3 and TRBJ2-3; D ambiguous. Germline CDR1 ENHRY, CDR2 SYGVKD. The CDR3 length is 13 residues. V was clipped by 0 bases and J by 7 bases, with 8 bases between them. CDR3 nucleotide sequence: TGTGCCATCAGTGAGTCCGTGGGTCATACGCAGTATTTT. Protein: CAISESVGHTQYF.

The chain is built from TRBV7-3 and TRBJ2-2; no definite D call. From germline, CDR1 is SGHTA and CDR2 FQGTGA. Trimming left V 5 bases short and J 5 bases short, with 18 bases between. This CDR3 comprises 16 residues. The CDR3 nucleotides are TGTGCCAGCAGCCCAGCATTTGGGAAAGATACCGGGGAGCTGTTTTTT. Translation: CASSPAFGKDTGELFF.

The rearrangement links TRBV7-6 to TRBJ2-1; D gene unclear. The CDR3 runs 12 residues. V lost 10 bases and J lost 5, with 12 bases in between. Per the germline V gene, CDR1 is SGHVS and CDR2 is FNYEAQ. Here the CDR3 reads CATQGVDNEQFF. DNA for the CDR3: TGTGCCACCCAAGGAGTGGACAATGAGCAGTTCTTC. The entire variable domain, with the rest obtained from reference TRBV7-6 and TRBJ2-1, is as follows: GAGVSQSPRYKVTKRGQDVALRCDPISGHVSLYWYRQALGQGPEFLTYFNYEAQQDKSGLPNDRFSAERPEGSISTLTIQRTEQRDSAMYRCATQGVDNEQFFGPGTRLTVL.

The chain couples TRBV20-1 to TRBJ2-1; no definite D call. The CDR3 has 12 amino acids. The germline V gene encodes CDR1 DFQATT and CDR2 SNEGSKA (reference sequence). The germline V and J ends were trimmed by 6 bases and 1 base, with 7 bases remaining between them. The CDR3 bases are TGCAGTGCCAATCGGTCCTACAATGAGCAGTTCTTC. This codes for CSANRSYNEQFF.

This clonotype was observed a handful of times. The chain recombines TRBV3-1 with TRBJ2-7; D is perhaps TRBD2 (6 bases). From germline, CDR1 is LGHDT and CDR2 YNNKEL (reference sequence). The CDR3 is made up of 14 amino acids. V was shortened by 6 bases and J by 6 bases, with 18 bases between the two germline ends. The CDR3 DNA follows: TGTGCCAGCAGTCAGTCCGGGACGACTAGCGAGCAGTACTTC. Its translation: CASSQSGTTSEQYF.

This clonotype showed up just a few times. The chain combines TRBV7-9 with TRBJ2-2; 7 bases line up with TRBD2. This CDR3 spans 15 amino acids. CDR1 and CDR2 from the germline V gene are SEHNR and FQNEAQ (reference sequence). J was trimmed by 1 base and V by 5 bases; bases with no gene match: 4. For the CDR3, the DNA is TGTGCCAGCAGCCCTAGCGGACTGAACACCGGGGAGCTGTTTTTT. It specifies CASSPSGLNTGELFF. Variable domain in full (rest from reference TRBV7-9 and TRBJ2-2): DTGVSQNPRHKITKRGQNVTFRCDPISEHNRLYWYRQTLGQGPEFLTYFQNEAQLEKSRLLSDRFSAERPKGSFSTLEIQRTEQGDSAMYLCASSPSGLNTGELFFGEGSRLTVL.

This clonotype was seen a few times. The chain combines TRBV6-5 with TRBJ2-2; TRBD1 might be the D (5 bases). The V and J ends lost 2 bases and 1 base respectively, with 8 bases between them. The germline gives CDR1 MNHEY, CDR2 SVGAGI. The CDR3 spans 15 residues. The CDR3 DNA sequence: TGTGCCAGCAGTTACAACCAGGGGAACACCGGGGAGCTGTTTTTT. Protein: CASSYNQGNTGELFF.

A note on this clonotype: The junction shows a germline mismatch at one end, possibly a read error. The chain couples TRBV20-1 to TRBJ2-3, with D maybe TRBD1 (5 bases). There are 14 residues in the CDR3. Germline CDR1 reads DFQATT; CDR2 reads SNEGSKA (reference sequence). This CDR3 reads CSVRDRSSADTQYF. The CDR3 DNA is TGCAGTGTTAGAGACAGATCCAGCGCAGATACGCAGTATTTT.

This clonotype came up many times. CDR3 in DNA: TGCGCCAGCAGCAATCCGGGACTAGCGGGAGGCGAGCAGTACTTC. As protein: CASSNPGLAGGEQYF. This rearrangement joins TRBV5-1 to TRBJ2-7, with 15 nucleotides matching TRBD2. The V gene end was trimmed by 4 bases and the J gene end by 6 bases; junction bases not matched to a gene: 5. The CDR3 totals 15 residues. Germline V gene data show CDR1 as SGHRS and CDR2 as YFSETQ. The full variable domain, completed using reference TRBV5-1 and TRBJ2-7, is KAGVTQTPRYLIKTRGQQVTLSCSPISGHRSVSWYQQTPGQGLQFLFEYFSETQRNKGNFPGRFSGRQFSNSRSEMNVSTLELGDSALYLCASSNPGLAGGEQYFGPGTRLTVT.

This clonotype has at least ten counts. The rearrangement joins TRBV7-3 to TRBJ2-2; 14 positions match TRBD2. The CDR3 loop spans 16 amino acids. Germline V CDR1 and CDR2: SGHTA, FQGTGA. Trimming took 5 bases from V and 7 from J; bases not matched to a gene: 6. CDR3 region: CASSTGLAGAHGELFF. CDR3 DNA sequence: TGTGCCAGCAGCACGGGACTAGCGGGAGCACACGGGGAGCTGTTTTTT.

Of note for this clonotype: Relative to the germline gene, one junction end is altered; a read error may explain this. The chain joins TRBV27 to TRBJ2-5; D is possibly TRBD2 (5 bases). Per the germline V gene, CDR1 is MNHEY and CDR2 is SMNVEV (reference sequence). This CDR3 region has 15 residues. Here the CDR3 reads CTSRRPGEDQETQYF. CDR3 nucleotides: TGCACCAGCAGACGGCCCGGGGAAGACCAAGAGACCCAGTACTTC.

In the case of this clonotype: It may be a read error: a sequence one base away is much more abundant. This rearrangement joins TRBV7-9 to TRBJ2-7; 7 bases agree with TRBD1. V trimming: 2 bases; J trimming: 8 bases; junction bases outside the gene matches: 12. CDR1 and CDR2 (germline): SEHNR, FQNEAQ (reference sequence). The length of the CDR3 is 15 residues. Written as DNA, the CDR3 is TGTGCCAGCAGCTTACGGACAGGCCCTGTTTACAAGCAGTACTTC. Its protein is CASSLRTGPVYKQYF.

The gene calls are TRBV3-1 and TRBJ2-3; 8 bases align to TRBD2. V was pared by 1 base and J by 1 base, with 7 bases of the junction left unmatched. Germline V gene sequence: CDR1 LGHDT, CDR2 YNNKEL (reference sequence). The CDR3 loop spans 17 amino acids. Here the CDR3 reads CASSQGGGGPGTDTQYF. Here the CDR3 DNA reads TGTGCCAGCAGCCAAGGCGGCGGGGGGCCGGGCACAGATACGCAGTATTTT.

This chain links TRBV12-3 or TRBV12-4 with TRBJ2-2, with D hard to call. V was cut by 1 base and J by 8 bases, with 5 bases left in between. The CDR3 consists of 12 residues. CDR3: CASSLVAGELFF. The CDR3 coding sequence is TGTGCCAGCAGTTTAGTGGCTGGGGAGCTGTTTTTT.